This TCR beta chain was retrieved from a study of blood T cell repertoires in COVID-19. Study information: The study drew acute and convalescent COVID-19 samples from the United States, Italy and Spain. Sample material is recorded as cDNA or gDNA derived from T cells, B-cell-depleted T cells, or PBMCs.

Original data processing: Amplification of reference gene primers was used by the study to estimate nucleated cell counts. The assay was immunoSEQ multiplex PCR, and TCRdb's table has in-frame clones only and misses some. Clonal size and the V and J genes are those of that table, whereas D and trimming came from the DNA. This sample has roughly 90,000 clones, with around 84% found just once. The CDR3 extends over 13 amino acids. Germline V gene lookup returns CDR1 SGHAT and CDR2 FQNNGV. V gave up 5 bases and J gave up 6 bases; unmatched junction bases: 5. This chain uses TRBV11-2 with TRBJ2-7, with 9 bases lining up with TRBD1. The TCR sequence derives from an older man with acute or convalescent COVID-19. The sample consisted of peripheral blood. The CDR3 DNA follows: TGTGCCAGCAGCGGGGACAGGGTGGGCGAGCAGTACTTC. Its protein product is CASSGDRVGEQYF.